There are a few counts of the clone carrying this TCR beta chain. Other DNA sequences in this sample translate to the same CDR3. This record belongs to a study of beta chain features in type 1 diabetes. Expressed TCRB transcripts got sequenced, as all isolated RNA was reverse transcribed. The table came from immunoSEQ multiplex PCR; TCRdb's copy has only in-frame clones and leaves some out. Of roughly 290,000 clones in the sample, about 8.5% are singletons; the top ten hold more than 0.9%. The ends were cut back, 3 bases at V and 6 bases at J, with 8 bases in the middle. Germline CDR1 and CDR2: SGHTA and FQGNSA. The length of the CDR3 is 13 residues.

The chain carries TRBV7-2 and TRBJ2-2, with TRBD1 as a possible D gene (5 bases). The source of this sequence is a woman younger than 30 in good health. The sample consisted of central memory CD4+ T cells from blood. CDR3 in amino acids: CASSFRGSGELFF. In DNA, the CDR3 is TGTGCCAGCAGCTTTAGGGGATCCGGGGAGCTGTTTTTT.